This T cell receptor (beta chain) originates from a study of T cells in Graves' hyperthyroidism and ophthalmopathy. This clonotype was counted at least ten times. Between the trimmed V and J ends, which lost 3 bases and 0 bases, there was a span of 0 bases. This CDR3 region has 12 residues. Germline CDR1 reads ENHRY; CDR2 reads SYGVKD. Using RNA transcripts as the source, TCR beta CDR3 regions were amplified. Using the HTBI primer set, a first-round RT-PCR was run on the TCR CDR3. MiXCR, run by TCRdb on the multiplex PCR reads, gives a single entry per CDR3 protein. The sample records 620,000 or so distinct CDR3 sequences, roughly 15% being singletons.

Material: blood. The sequence was obtained from a woman aged 50 to 60 with Graves' ophthalmopathy. V is TRBV10-3 and J is TRBJ1-5; D unresolved. In DNA form, the CDR3 reads TGTGCCATCAGTGATAGCAATCAGCCCCAGCATTTT. It yields the protein CAISDSNQPQHF.